The clone carrying this T cell receptor (beta chain) occurred many times. The germline gene is not matched at one end of the junction; a read error may be the cause. The data are from a study of T cell repertoires in cytomegalovirus infection. CDR1 SGHVS and CDR2 FNYEAQ come from the germline V gene. This CDR3 is 13 amino acids long. TCRdb recomputed calls from the reads with MiXCR, one row per CDR3 protein. Among under 600,000 distinct CDR3 sequences, 16% were seen once, and the ten largest hold around 25%. This TCR derives from a human donor in good health (CMV status not recorded). Some clones in this sample may be carry-over from other donors' samples. The source material was CD8+ T cells from PBMCs. This chain joins TRBV7-6 and TRBJ2-7; 9 bases line up with TRBD1. DNA of the CDR3: TGCCACGCGCCGGGACAGGGATCCTACGAGCAGTACTTC. Translation gives CHAPGQGSYEQYF.